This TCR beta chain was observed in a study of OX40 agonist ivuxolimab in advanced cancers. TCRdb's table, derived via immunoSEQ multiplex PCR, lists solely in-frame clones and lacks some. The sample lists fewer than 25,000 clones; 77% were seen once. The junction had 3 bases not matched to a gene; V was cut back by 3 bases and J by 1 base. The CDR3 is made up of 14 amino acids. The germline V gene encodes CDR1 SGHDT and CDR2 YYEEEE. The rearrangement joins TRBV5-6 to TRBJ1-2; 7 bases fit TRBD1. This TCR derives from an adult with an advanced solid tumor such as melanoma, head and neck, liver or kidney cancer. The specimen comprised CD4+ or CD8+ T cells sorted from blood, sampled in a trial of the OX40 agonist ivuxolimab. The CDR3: CASSSGQHNYGYTF. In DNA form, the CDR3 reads TGTGCCAGCAGCTCGGGACAGCATAACTATGGCTACACCTTC.